These 9 T cell receptor beta chains were sequenced from one sample in a study of lymphopenia after photon versus proton radiotherapy. Clones were sequenced by immunoSEQ multiplex PCR, and TCRdb holds only the in-frame ones, with some missing. The sample has more than 30,000 clones, about 85% seen once. The sequences come from peripheral blood, collected from a patient treated with photon-based radiotherapy. These receptors were collected from a man aged 45-60 years with gastric cancer.

The V gene is TRBV4-3, the J gene TRBJ2-2, with 10 bases identical to TRBD1. V was clipped by 5 bases and J by 4 bases; unmatched bases: 10. The germline V gene has CDR1 LGHNA and CDR2 YSLEER. The CDR3 has 17 amino acids. The chain's CDR3 is CASSFVRQGAVTGELFF. The CDR3 coding sequence is TGCGCCAGCAGCTTCGTCCGACAGGGGGCGGTCACCGGGGAGCTGTTTTTT.

The gene calls are TRBV27 and TRBJ2-1, with D possibly being TRBD1 (5 bases). V was trimmed by 3 bases and J by 4 bases, leaving 19 bases between them. CDR3 length: 17 amino acids. Germline-derived CDR1 and CDR2 are MNHEY and SMNVEV (reference sequence). The chain's CDR3 is CASSFLPPQGEYNEQFF. The CDR3 bases are TGTGCCAGCAGTTTTCTTCCCCCCCAGGGCGAGTACAATGAGCAGTTCTTC.

The V and J genes are TRBV9 and TRBJ2-7, with 9 bases aligning to TRBD1. Trimming cost V 4 bases and J 4 bases; bases outside gene matches: 9. The CDR3 covers 15 residues. Germline assignment: CDR1 SGDLS and CDR2 YYNGEE. The CDR3 nucleotides read TGTGCCAGCAGCACCTTCCCGGGACAGGGTTACGAGCAGTACTTC. Its translation: CASSTFPGQGYEQYF.

This clone was counted once. The chain has TRBV4-3 and TRBJ2-1; D ambiguous. This CDR3 is built from 12 residues. The V gene lost 0 bases and the J gene lost 8 bases, with 5 bases spanning the gap. Germline CDR1 reads LGHNA; CDR2 reads YSLEER. The CDR3 is CASSQERDEQFF. CDR3 nucleotide sequence: TGCGCCAGCAGCCAAGAGAGAGATGAGCAGTTCTTC.

The chain joins TRBV7-2 to TRBJ2-5; D may be TRBD2 (5 bases). The J call is in doubt because the DNA end fits TRBJ2-7 better. Per germline, CDR1 SGHTA and CDR2 FQGNSA. The CDR3 runs to 13 residues. DNA for the CDR3: TGTGCCAGCAGCTTAGACGGGACCTACGAGCAGTACTTC. This gives the protein CASSLDGTYEQYF.

V is TRBV5-8 and J is TRBJ2-3, with D unclear. The germline gives CDR1 SGHTS, CDR2 YDEGEE. V gave up 4 bases and J gave up 1 base, with 19 bases separating them. The CDR3 loop spans 17 amino acids. CDR3 sequence: CASSPRTVPWGTDTQYF. The CDR3, as DNA: TGTGCCAGCAGCCCCCGGACGGTTCCCTGGGGCACAGATACGCAGTATTTT.

V gene TRBV5-1 combines with J gene TRBJ2-1; D is unresolved. The CDR3 has 15 residues. Germline-derived CDR1 and CDR2 are SGHRS and YFSETQ. Trimming cost V 0 bases and J 1 base, with 8 bases left between them. The CDR3 nucleotides are TGCGCCAGCAGCTTGGGGCTGAAATCCTACAATGAGCAGTTCTTC. It specifies CASSLGLKSYNEQFF. Using reference TRBV5-1 and TRBJ2-1 for the parts outside the CDR3, the full variable domain is KAGVTQTPRYLIKTRGQQVTLSCSPISGHRSVSWYQQTPGQGLQFLFEYFSETQRNKGNFPGRFSGRQFSNSRSEMNVSTLELGDSALYLCASSLGLKSYNEQFFGPGTRLTVL.

The rearrangement links TRBV6-1 to TRBJ2-7, with 7 positions matching TRBD1. The CDR3 consists of 14 residues. The J segment lost 3 bases and the V segment lost 1 base, leaving 3 bases of the junction unmatched. Per the germline V gene, CDR1 is MNHNS and CDR2 is SASEGT. The CDR3 spells CASSEVQGNYEQYF. The DNA for the CDR3 is TGTGCCAGCAGTGAAGTACAGGGGAACTACGAGCAGTACTTC.

This clone was seen only a few times. The chain is built from TRBV5-1 and TRBJ2-1; 7 bases fit TRBD1. This CDR3 contains 15 residues. V shed 2 bases, J shed 4 bases, and the junction held 6 bases outside the gene matches. Germline lookup yields CDR1 SGHRS and CDR2 YFSETQ. CDR3 amino acids: CASSLSGQVYNEQFF. In DNA, the CDR3 is TGCGCCAGCAGCTTATCCGGACAGGTGTACAATGAGCAGTTCTTC.